These T cell receptor beta chains were read from a single sample in a study of blood T cells in healthy people across ages. TCRdb ran MiXCR on the 5' RACE reads and lists one entry per CDR3 protein. The top ten hold 9.4% of the sample, which has over 700,000 distinct CDR3 sequences, more than 20% seen once. These data were also filed under a second study, of T cells of mothers and their children.

The specimen was blood. Receptor source: a boy between 10 and 17 years old in good health. Both conserved end residues are part of each CDR3.

V gene	J gene	CDR3 protein
TRBV7-2	TRBJ2-1	CASSSARDEQFF
TRBV7-9	TRBJ1-1	CASSLATGENTEAFF
TRBV9	TRBJ2-7	CASSSDMSYEQYF
TRBV12-3/TRBV12-4	TRBJ2-3	CASSSLAGGPGDTQYF
TRBV7-3	TRBJ2-3	CASSLEGKFTDTQYF
TRBV13	TRBJ2-7	CASRGHRGERFF
TRBV11-2	TRBJ1-1	CASSDDLSLPNTEAFF
TRBV5-1	TRBJ2-1	CASSLGSWDNEQFF
TRBV27	TRBJ2-1	CASSLSIQTTYNEQFF
TRBV5-6	NA	CASSFLGTAAQETQYF
TRBV28	NA	CASKGRARETQYF
TRBV29-1	NA	CSARRSHEQFF
TRBV28	TRBJ1-2	CASREGCGGYTF
TRBV29-1	TRBJ2-1	CSVHRGFGTSGIRGSYNEQFF
TRBV5-6	TRBJ2-2	CATIGGDDGEPFF
TRBV24-1	TRBJ1-2	CATSDSSENGYTF
TRBV2	TRBJ1-2	CASSGANYGYTF
TRBV6-5	NA	CASSAGVDNEQFF
TRBV29-1	TRBJ1-2	CSVEDEIKPPWGYGYTF